This TCR beta chain stems from a study of blood T cell repertoires in COVID-19. Study in general: The cDNA or gDNA used as material had been derived from T cells, B-cell-depleted T cells, or PBMCs.

How the authors handled the data: Quantification of nucleated cells was approximated via reference gene primer amplification. The repertoire was sequenced with immunoSEQ multiplex PCR; TCRdb's copy has only in-frame clones and lacks some. The DNA was the basis for D and trimming; V, J and clone size are from that table. The sample carries fewer than 200,000 clones, less than 90% recorded once. Germline lookup yields CDR1 MNHEY and CDR2 SVGEGT. The CDR3 extends over 17 amino acids. J lost 6 bases, V lost 3 bases, and 11 bases had no gene match. This clone was observed a handful of times. V gene TRBV6-2 or TRBV6-3 combines with J gene TRBJ1-5, with 10 bases aligning to TRBD1. The receptor was isolated from a woman aged 70 to 79 with COVID-19, enrolled during active disease. Sequences were obtained from peripheral blood. The DNA of the CDR3 is TGTGCCAGCAGTTATGAATTAGGACAGGGGGGCGGTCAGCCCCAGCATTTT. Protein sequence: CASSYELGQGGGQPQHF.